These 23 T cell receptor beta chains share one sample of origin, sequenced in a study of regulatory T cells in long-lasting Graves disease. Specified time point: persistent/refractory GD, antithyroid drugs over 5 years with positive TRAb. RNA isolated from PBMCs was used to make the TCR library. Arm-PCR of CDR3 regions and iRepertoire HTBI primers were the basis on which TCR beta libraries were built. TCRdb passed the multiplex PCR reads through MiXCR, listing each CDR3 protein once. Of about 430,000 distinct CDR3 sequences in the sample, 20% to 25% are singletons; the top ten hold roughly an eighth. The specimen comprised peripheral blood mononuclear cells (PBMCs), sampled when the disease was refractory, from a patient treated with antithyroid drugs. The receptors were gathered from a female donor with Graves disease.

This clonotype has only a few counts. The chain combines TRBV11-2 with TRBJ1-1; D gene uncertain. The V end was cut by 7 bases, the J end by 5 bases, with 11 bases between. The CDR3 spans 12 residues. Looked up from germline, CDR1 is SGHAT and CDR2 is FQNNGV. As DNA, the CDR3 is TGTGCCAGCAAGAGAGTAGAGACTGAAGCTTTCTTT. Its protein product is CASKRVETEAFF.

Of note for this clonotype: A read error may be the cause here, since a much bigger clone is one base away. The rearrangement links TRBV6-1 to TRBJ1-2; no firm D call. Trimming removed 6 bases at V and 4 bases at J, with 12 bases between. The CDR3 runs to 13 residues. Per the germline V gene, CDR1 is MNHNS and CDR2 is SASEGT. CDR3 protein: CASSPTEGYGYTF. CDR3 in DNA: TGTGCCAGCAGCCCCACAGAGGGCTATGGCTACACCTTC.

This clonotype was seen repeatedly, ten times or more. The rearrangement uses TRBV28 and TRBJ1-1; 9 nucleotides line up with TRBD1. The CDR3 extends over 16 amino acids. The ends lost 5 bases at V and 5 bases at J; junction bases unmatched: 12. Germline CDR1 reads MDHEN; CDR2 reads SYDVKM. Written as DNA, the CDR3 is TGTGCCAGCAGTCCGCCGGGACAGGGAGCCAGGACTGAAGCTTTCTTT. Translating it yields CASSPPGQGARTEAFF.

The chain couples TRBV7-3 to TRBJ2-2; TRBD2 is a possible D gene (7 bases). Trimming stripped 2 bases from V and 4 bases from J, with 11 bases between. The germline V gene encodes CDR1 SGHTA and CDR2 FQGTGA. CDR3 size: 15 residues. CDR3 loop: CASSLLGGGTGELFF. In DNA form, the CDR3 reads TGTGCCAGCAGCTTATTGGGAGGGGGCACCGGGGAGCTGTTTTTT. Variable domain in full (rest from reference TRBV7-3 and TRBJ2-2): GAGVSQTPSNKVTEKGKYVELRCDPISGHTALYWYRQSLGQGPEFLIYFQGTGAADDSGLPNDRFFAVRPEGSVSTLKIQRTERGDSAVYLCASSLLGGGTGELFFGEGSRLTVL.

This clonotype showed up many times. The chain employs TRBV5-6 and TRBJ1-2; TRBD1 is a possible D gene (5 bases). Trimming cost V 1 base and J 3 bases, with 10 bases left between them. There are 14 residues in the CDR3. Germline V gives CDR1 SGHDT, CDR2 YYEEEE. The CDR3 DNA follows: TGTGCCAGCAGCTTGTGGGGCACCGACTATGGCTACACCTTC. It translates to CASSLWGTDYGYTF.

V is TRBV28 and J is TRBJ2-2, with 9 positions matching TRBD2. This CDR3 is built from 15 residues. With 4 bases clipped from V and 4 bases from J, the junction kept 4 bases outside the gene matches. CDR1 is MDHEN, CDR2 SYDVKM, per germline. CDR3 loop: CASSSQGLATGELFF. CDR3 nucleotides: TGTGCCAGCAGTTCTCAGGGACTAGCCACCGGGGAGCTGTTTTTT.

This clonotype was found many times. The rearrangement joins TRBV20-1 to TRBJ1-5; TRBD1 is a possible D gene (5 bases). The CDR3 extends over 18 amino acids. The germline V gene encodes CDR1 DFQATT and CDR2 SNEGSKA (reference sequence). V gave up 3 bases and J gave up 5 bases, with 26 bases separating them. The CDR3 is CSASADLIGEGGYQPQHF. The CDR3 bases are TGCAGTGCTAGTGCGGATCTGATAGGGGAGGGAGGTTATCAGCCCCAGCATTTT.

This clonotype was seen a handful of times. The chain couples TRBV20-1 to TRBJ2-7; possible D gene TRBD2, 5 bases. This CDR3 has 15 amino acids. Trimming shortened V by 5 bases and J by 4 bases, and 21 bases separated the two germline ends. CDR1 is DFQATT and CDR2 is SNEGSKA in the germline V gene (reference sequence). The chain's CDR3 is CSAPYWSGGGYEQYF. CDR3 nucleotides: TGCAGTGCTCCTTACTGGAGCGGAGGCGGGTACGAGCAGTACTTC.

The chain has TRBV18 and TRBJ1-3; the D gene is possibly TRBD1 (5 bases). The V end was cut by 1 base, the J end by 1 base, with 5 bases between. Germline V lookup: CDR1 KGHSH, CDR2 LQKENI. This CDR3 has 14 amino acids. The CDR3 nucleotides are TGTGCCAGCTCACCACAGGGGTCTGGAAACACCATATATTTT. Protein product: CASSPQGSGNTIYF.

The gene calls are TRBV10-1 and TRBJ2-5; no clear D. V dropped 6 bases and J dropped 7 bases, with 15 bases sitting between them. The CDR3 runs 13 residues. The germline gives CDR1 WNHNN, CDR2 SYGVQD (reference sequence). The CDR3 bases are TGCGCCAGCAGCCAAGGCCCCCTTGCGACCCAGTACTTC. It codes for CASSQGPLATQYF.

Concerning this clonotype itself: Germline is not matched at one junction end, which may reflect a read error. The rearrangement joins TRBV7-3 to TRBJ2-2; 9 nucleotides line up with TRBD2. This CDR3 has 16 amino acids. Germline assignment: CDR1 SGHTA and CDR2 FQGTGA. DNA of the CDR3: TGTGCCAACAGCTTAACGCGGGGGGGGAACACCGGGGAGCTGTTTTTT. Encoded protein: CANSLTRGGNTGELFF.

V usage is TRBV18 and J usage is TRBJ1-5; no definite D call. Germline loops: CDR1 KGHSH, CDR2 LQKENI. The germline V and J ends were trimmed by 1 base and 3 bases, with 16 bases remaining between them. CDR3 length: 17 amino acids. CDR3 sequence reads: CASSPRSENRNNQPQHF. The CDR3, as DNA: TGTGCCAGCTCACCACGGTCTGAGAACCGAAACAATCAGCCCCAGCATTTT.

The CDR3 DNA sequence: TGTGCCAGCAGTGAGGTGTACGGAGCTTTCTTT. Translating gives CASSEVYGAFF. The chain recombines TRBV2 with TRBJ1-1, with unresolved D. Trimming shortened V by 3 bases and J by 10 bases, and 9 bases separated the two germline ends. The CDR3 runs to 11 residues. The germline CDR1 and CDR2 sequences are SNHLY and FYNNEI. Full variable domain (missing parts from reference TRBV2 and TRBJ1-1): EPEVTQTPSHQVTQMGQEVILRCVPISNHLYFYWYRQILGQKVEFLVSFYNNEISEKSEIFDDQFSVERPDGSNFTLKIRSTKLEDSAMYFCASSEVYGAFFGQGTRLTVV.

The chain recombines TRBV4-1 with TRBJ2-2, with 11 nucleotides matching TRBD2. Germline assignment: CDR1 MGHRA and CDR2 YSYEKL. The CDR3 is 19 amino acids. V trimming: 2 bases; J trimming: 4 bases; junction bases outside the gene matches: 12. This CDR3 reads CASSQPQVAGGFGTGELFF. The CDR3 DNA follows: TGCGCCAGCAGCCAACCCCAGGTAGCGGGAGGGTTCGGCACCGGGGAGCTGTTTTTT.

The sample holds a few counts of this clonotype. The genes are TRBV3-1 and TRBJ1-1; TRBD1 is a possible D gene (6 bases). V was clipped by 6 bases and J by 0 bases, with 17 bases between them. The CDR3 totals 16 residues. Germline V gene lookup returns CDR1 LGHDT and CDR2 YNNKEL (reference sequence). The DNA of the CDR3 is TGTGCCAGCAGGCAACAGGGCGTGAGTGTGAACACTGAAGCTTTCTTT. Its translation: CASRQQGVSVNTEAFF.

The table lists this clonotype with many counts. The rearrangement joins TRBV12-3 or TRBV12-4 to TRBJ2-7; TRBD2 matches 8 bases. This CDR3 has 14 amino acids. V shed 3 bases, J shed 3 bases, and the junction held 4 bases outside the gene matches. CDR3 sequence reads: CASSLSREVYEQYF. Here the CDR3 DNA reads TGTGCCAGCAGTTTGTCGCGGGAGGTCTACGAGCAGTACTTC.

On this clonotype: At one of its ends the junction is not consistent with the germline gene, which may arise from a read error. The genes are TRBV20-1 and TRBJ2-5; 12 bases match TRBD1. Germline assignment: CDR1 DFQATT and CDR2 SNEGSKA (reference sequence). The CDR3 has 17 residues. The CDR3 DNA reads TGCAGCGCTAGAGGCCCCACCGGGACAGGGGGCCAAGAGACCCAGTGCTTC. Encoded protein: CSARGPTGTGGQETQCF.

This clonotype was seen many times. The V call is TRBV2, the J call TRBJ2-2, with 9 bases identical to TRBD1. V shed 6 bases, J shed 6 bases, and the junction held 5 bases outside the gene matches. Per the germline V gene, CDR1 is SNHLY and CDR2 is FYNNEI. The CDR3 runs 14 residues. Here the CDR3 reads CASRVDRGSGELFF. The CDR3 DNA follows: TGTGCCAGCAGAGTGGACAGGGGCTCCGGGGAGCTGTTTTTT.

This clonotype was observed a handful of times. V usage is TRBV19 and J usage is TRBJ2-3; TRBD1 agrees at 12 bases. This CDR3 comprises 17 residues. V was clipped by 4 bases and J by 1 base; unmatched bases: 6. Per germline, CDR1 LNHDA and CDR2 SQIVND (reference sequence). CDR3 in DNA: TGTGCCAGTAGTAAAGGGACAGGGGGCACGGGCACAGATACGCAGTATTTT. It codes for CASSKGTGGTGTDTQYF.

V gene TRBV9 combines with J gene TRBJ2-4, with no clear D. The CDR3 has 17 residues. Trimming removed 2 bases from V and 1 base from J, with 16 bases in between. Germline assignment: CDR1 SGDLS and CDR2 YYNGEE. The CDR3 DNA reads TGTGCCAGCAGCGTTAGTTTCTCCTCTGGGGCCAAAAACATTCAGTACTTC. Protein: CASSVSFSSGAKNIQYF.

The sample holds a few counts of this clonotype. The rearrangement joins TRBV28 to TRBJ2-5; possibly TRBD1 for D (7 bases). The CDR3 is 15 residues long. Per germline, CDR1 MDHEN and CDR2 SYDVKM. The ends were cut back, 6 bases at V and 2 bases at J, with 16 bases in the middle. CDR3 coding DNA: TGTGCCAGCAGCCGCGGGGACAGCTGGCAAGAGACCCAGTACTTC. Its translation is CASSRGDSWQETQYF.

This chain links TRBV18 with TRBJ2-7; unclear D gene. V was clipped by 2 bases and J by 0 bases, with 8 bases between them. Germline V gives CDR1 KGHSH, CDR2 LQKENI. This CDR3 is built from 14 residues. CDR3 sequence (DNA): TGTGCCAGCTCACCAGGGTCCCCCTCCTACGAGCAGTACTTC. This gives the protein CASSPGSPSYEQYF. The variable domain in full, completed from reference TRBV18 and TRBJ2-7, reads NAGVMQNPRHLVRRRGQEARLRCSPMKGHSHVYWYRQLPEEGLKFMVYLQKENIIDESGMPKERFSAEFPKEGPSILRIQQVVRGDSAAYFCASSPGSPSYEQYFGPGTRLTVT.

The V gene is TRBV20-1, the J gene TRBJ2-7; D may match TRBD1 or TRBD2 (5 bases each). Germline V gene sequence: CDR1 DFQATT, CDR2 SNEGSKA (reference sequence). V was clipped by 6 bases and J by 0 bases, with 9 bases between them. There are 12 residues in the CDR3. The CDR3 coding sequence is TGCAGTGCCGGGACGGTCTCCTACGAGCAGTACTTC. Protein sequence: CSAGTVSYEQYF.